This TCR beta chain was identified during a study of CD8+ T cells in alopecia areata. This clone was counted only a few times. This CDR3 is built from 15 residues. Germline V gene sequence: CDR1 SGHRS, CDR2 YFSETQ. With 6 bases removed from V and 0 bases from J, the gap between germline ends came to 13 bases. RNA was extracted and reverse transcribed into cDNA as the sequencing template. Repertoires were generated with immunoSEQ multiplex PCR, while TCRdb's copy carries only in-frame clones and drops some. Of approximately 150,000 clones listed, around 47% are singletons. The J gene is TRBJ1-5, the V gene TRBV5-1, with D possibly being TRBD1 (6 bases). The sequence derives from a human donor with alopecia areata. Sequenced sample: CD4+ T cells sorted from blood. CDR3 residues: CASKTGPYSNQPQHF. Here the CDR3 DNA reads TGCGCCAGCAAGACAGGTCCTTATAGCAATCAGCCCCAGCATTTT.